Following are 9 T cell receptor beta chains from one sample sequenced in a study of T cells in Graves' hyperthyroidism and ophthalmopathy. Using RNA transcripts as the source, TCR beta CDR3 regions were amplified. During a first-round RT-PCR of the TCR CDR3, the HTBI primer set was used. One entry per CDR3 protein results from TCRdb running MiXCR on the multiplex PCR reads. The table shows over 450,000 distinct CDR3 sequences, with about 15% occurring only once. Material for sequencing was blood. The receptors stem from a woman under 30 with Graves' ophthalmopathy.

In this sample, this clonotype turned up a few times. The CDR3 DNA reads TGTGCCAGCACTCAATCTTCGGCTGAAAAACTGTTTTTT. Translated: CASTQSSAEKLFF. The J gene is TRBJ1-4, the V gene TRBV28; D uncertain. Germline-derived CDR1 and CDR2 are MDHEN and SYDVKM. CDR3 length equals 13 residues. V lost 7 bases to trimming and J lost 7 bases, with 13 bases between them.

This clonotype was counted ten times or more. J is TRBJ1-1 and V is TRBV12-3 or TRBV12-4; possibly TRBD1 for D (5 bases). The CDR3 spans 15 residues. V lost 4 bases to trimming and J lost 2 bases, with 14 bases between them. Here the CDR3 reads CASSSGEGYNTEAFF. CDR3 coding DNA: TGTGCCAGCAGTTCCGGGGAGGGGTATAACACTGAAGCTTTCTTT.

This clonotype was detected many times. The chain has TRBV3-1 and TRBJ1-5; D remains unclear. The CDR3 has 14 residues. The V gene's germline CDR1 is LGHDT and CDR2 YNNKEL (reference sequence). Trimming took off 1 base at V and 6 bases at J, with 10 bases between the two ends. The CDR3 loop is CASSQGPDGQPQHF. The CDR3 DNA is TGTGCCAGCAGCCAAGGCCCCGACGGTCAGCCCCAGCATTTT. Based on the CDR3 plus reference TRBV3-1 and TRBJ1-5, the full variable domain is DTAVSQTPKYLVTQMGNDKSIKCEQNLGHDTMYWYKQDSKKFLKIMFSYNNKELIINETVPNRFSPKSPDKAHLNLHINSLELGDSAVYFCASSQGPDGQPQHFGDGTRLSIL.

The V and J genes are TRBV20-1 and TRBJ1-5; a possible D gene is TRBD1 (5 bases). Germline lookup yields CDR1 DFQATT and CDR2 SNEGSKA (reference sequence). This CDR3 contains 20 residues. V lost 0 bases to trimming and J lost 0 bases, with 24 bases between them. The CDR3 sequence is CSAREWRQGLLEYSNQPQHF. CDR3 bases: TGCAGTGCTAGAGAGTGGAGGCAGGGCCTTCTGGAGTATAGCAATCAGCCCCAGCATTTT.

This clonotype has ten or more counts. The chain combines TRBV28 with TRBJ2-6, with TRBD1 matching 7 bases. The CDR3 loop spans 17 amino acids. V was pared by 5 bases and J by 0 bases, with 7 bases of the junction left unmatched. Germline assignment: CDR1 MDHEN and CDR2 SYDVKM. CDR3 residues: CASSRGGSSSGANVLTF. CDR3 in DNA: TGTGCCAGCAGTCGAGGGGGCTCGAGCTCTGGGGCCAACGTCCTGACTTTC.

This clonotype was seen repeatedly, ten times or more. The chain has TRBV7-8 and TRBJ2-3; D possibly matches TRBD1 or TRBD2 (5 bases each). Per the germline V gene, CDR1 is SGHVS and CDR2 is FQNEAQ. Trimming removed 6 bases at V and 1 base at J, with 11 bases between. The CDR3 has 14 amino acids. Here the CDR3 reads CASRPLGGTDTQYF. DNA of the CDR3: TGTGCCAGCAGACCCTTGGGGGGCACAGATACGCAGTATTTT.

Ten or more counts support this clonotype. This sequence joins TRBV11-2 and TRBJ1-1; weak D call: TRBD1 (5 bases). This CDR3 spans 15 amino acids. CDR1 and CDR2 from the germline V gene are SGHAT and FQNNGV. V lost 5 bases to trimming and J lost 1 base, with 14 bases between them. CDR3 loop: CASSQRDFSNTEAFF. In nucleotides, the CDR3 is TGTGCCAGCAGCCAAAGGGACTTTTCGAACACTGAAGCTTTCTTT. The variable domain in full, completed from reference TRBV11-2 and TRBJ1-1, reads EAGVAQSPRYKIIEKRQSVAFWCNPISGHATLYWYQQILGQGPKLLIQFQNNGVVDDSQLPKDRFSAERLKGVDSTLKIQPAKLEDSAVYLCASSQRDFSNTEAFFGQGTRLTVV.

This clonotype was counted a few times. This chain links TRBV7-9 with TRBJ2-3, with D possibly being TRBD1 or TRBD2 (6 bases each). This CDR3 region has 14 residues. V lost 4 bases to trimming and J lost 6 bases, with 14 bases between them. Germline V gene lookup returns CDR1 SEHNR and CDR2 FQNEAQ (reference sequence). The CDR3 sequence is CASSWSQGRDTQYF. CDR3 bases: TGTGCCAGCAGCTGGAGTCAGGGGAGGGATACGCAGTATTTT.

This clonotype was counted many times. The chain has TRBV5-4 and TRBJ2-7; 10 bases align to TRBD1. The V and J ends lost 3 bases and 1 base, in that order; junction bases with no gene match: 4. The CDR3 spans 15 residues. Germline-derived CDR1 and CDR2 are SGHNT and YYREEE (reference sequence). In nucleotides, the CDR3 is TGTGCCAGCAGCTGGCCGGGACAGGGGTCCTACGAGCAGTACTTC. Amino acid sequence: CASSWPGQGSYEQYF.